This T cell receptor (beta chain) was sequenced in a study of Graves' ophthalmopathy and Graves' hyperthyroidism. Study findings and constraints: Blood was where most expanded thyroid clonotypes above 0.001 frequency also turned up.

The CDR3 contains 14 residues. V dropped 1 base and J dropped 4 bases, with 10 bases sitting between them. Per the germline V gene, CDR1 is MNHEY and CDR2 is SVGEGT. This clonotype occurred many times. Its antigen is unknown. The authors amplified TCR beta CDR3 regions from RNA transcripts. Scientists carried out first-round RT-PCR using HTBI primers and then a second-round multiplex PCR. Using its own MiXCR run on the multiplex PCR reads, TCRdb lists one record per CDR3 protein. This repertoire shows about 400,000 distinct CDR3 sequences, around 19% found once; its top ten account for around 1.5%. The sequence derives from a woman under 30 with Graves' ophthalmopathy. The sample comprised peripheral blood. The chain carries TRBV6-2 or TRBV6-3 and TRBJ1-1, with no clear D. The CDR3 DNA reads as TGTGCCAGCAGTTACTGGGGTTGGGGCACTGAAGCTTTCTTT. This translates into CASSYWGWGTEAFF.